This TCR beta chain was recovered during a study of cytomegalovirus exposure and HLA in healthy donors. Whole-study findings and limits: By HLA locus, TCR association rates varied in a later analysis, with DRB1 showing the most and HLA-C the fewest.

PCR primers comprised 60 Vbeta and 13 Jbeta primers. The table came from immunoSEQ multiplex PCR; TCRdb's copy has only in-frame clones and leaves some out. This sample has around 67,000 clones, with roughly 80% found just once. V was pared by 5 bases and J by 5 bases, with 10 bases between. In germline, CDR1 is SGHTA, CDR2 FQGNSA. CDR3 size: 13 residues. A word on this clone: Its antigen is not known.

This receptor was obtained from a woman between 25 and 40 years old in good health and CMV-seropositive. The sample consisted of PBMCs. The rearrangement joins TRBV7-2 to TRBJ1-5, with D hard to call. The DNA for the CDR3 is TGTGCCAGCAGCCAGGATACGGATCAGCCCCAGCATTTT. Amino acids: CASSQDTDQPQHF. Drawing the rest from reference TRBV7-2 and TRBJ1-5, the complete variable domain is GAGVSQSPSNKVTEKGKDVELRCDPISGHTALYWYRQSLGQGLEFLIYFQGNSAPDKSGLPSDRFSAERTGGSVSTLTIQRTQQEDSAVYLCASSQDTDQPQHFGDGTRLSIL.